These 6 T cell receptor beta chains were all obtained from the same sample, sequenced in a study of Graves' ophthalmopathy and Graves' hyperthyroidism. RNA transcripts were the template, and TCR beta CDR3 regions were amplified from them. HTBI primers served in a first-round RT-PCR, which a second-round multiplex PCR followed. TCRdb used MiXCR to reprocess the multiplex PCR reads, holding one entry per CDR3 protein. The table shows about 420,000 distinct CDR3 sequences, with roughly 21% occurring only once. Input material: peripheral blood. These receptors came from a woman younger than 35 with stable Graves' hyperthyroidism.

This clonotype was seen just once. The gene calls are TRBV18 and TRBJ1-1; D ambiguous. CDR1 KGHSH and CDR2 LQKENI come from the germline V gene. The CDR3 totals 16 residues. The ends were cut back, 3 bases at V and 1 base at J, with 15 bases in the middle. CDR3 bases: TGTGCCAGCTCACCGCAAGGTAAAGGCTCGAACACTGAAGCTTTCTTT. Protein product: CASSPQGKGSNTEAFF.

This clonotype has at least ten counts. The V call is TRBV20-1, the J call TRBJ2-2, with 9 bases matching TRBD2. Trimming at V came to 1 base and at J to 0 bases, leaving 6 bases not matched to a gene. The germline V gene has CDR1 DFQATT and CDR2 SNEGSKA (reference sequence). The CDR3 consists of 17 residues. CDR3 sequence: CSARASSGTPNTGELFF. The CDR3, as DNA: TGCAGTGCTAGAGCGTCTAGCGGGACCCCGAACACCGGGGAGCTGTTTTTT.

The J gene is TRBJ1-1, the V gene TRBV7-2; possibly TRBD1 for D (6 bases). CDR3 size: 13 residues. Trimming pared 4 bases from V and 6 bases from J, leaving 12 bases between. CDR1 SGHTA and CDR2 FQGNSA come from the germline V gene. CDR3 residues: CASSSLSGAEAFF. The CDR3 coding sequence is TGTGCCAGCAGCTCCCTATCAGGGGCTGAAGCTTTCTTT.

In this sample, this clonotype turned up a few times. The rearrangement uses TRBV28 and TRBJ1-5; possible D gene TRBD1, 5 bases. The CDR3 is made up of 16 amino acids. V lost 5 bases and J 3 bases, leaving 17 bases between the germline ends. Germline CDR1 and CDR2: MDHEN and SYDVKM. CDR3 residues: CASSTVVGRNNQPQHF. DNA of the CDR3: TGTGCCAGCAGTACGGTTGTGGGACGGAACAATCAGCCCCAGCATTTT. The variable domain in full, with the rest retrieved from reference TRBV28 and TRBJ1-5, is DVKVTQSSRYLVKRTGEKVFLECVQDMDHENMFWYRQDPGLGLRLIYFSYDVKMKEKGDIPEGYSVSREKKERFSLILESASTNQTSMYLCASSTVVGRNNQPQHFGDGTRLSIL.

This clonotype was counted many times. This chain joins TRBV12-3 or TRBV12-4 and TRBJ1-1; D call uncertain. This CDR3 is built from 14 residues. Trimming stripped 3 bases from V and 1 base from J, with 9 bases between. The CDR3 DNA follows: TGTGCCAGCAGTTTTTATGAGTGGAACACTGAAGCTTTCTTT. Amino acids: CASSFYEWNTEAFF.

In its sample, this clonotype was seen many times. This rearrangement joins TRBV11-2 to TRBJ2-5; a weak D match, TRBD2 (6 bases). The germline gives CDR1 SGHAT, CDR2 FQNNGV. The CDR3 is made up of 16 amino acids. The V end lost 5 bases, the J end lost 1 base, and 17 bases lay between the germline ends. The CDR3 sequence is CASSHPRRELQETQYF. For the CDR3, the DNA is TGTGCCAGCAGCCACCCAAGGAGGGAGCTCCAAGAGACCCAGTACTTC. Variable domain in full (rest from reference TRBV11-2 and TRBJ2-5): EAGVAQSPRYKIIEKRQSVAFWCNPISGHATLYWYQQILGQGPKLLIQFQNNGVVDDSQLPKDRFSAERLKGVDSTLKIQPAKLEDSAVYLCASSHPRRELQETQYFGPGTRLLVL.